This T cell receptor (beta chain) was observed in a study of blood T cell repertoires in COVID-19. Generated by immunoSEQ multiplex PCR, the TCRdb table keeps only in-frame clones and is missing some. The sample consists of fewer than 400,000 clones, roughly 90% of them appearing once. What was sequenced was peripheral blood. The receptor's source is a woman aged 30 to 39 with COVID-19, enrolled during active disease.

The CDR3: CATGDRADTQYF. In DNA, the CDR3 is TGTGCCACCGGGGACAGGGCTGATACGCAGTATTTT. The J gene is TRBJ2-3, the V gene TRBV19, with 9 bases lining up with TRBD1. Per germline, CDR1 LNHDA and CDR2 SQIVND (reference sequence). The CDR3 is 12 amino acids. Losses at the gene ends were 10 bases for V and 6 bases for J; bases not matched to a gene: 5.